This T cell receptor beta chain was profiled in a study of blood T cell repertoires in COVID-19 (dated by TCRdb to 2018 to 2020). About the investigation overall: Collaborator samples came from the United States, Italy and Spain and covered acute and convalescent phases of COVID-19. Deeply sampled blood TCRbeta repertoires from subjects exposed to, actively infected with, or recovered from COVID-19 were included in the dataset. The repertoires were made available in a free public database intended to serve as a resource for research on the immune response to SARS-CoV-2. Nearly every sample came with metadata listing a de-identified subject ID, COVID-19 status, age in years and sex. HLA class I and class II types, where available, came from metadata supplied by the sample provider rather than from assay-based typing. The samples were drawn from the first 160 participants of the ongoing ImmuneRACE study and from 1,254 subjects provided by 6 global collaborators. The material from the prospective study consisted of cDNA or gDNA derived from T cells, B-cell-depleted T cells, or PBMCs. Study-level results and caveats: The quantity of clinical and demographic metadata differed by source and by participant and was supplied without curation.

TCRbeta CDR3 regions were amplified from genomic DNA using the immunoSEQ Assay, a bias-controlled multiplex PCR. Per the original workflow: Nucleated cell counts per sample were estimated from amplification of reference gene primers within the assay. Sequence reads were collapsed and filtered to measure the absolute abundance of every unique TCRbeta CDR3 rearrangement. For each sample, productive Simpson clonality was calculated as the square root of Simpson's diversity index across productive rearrangements. Here the immuneACCESS table is served through TCRdb, limited to in-frame sequences with V and J called. Missing clones are a known gap in these copies; in checked studies unresolved V genes cover under half, and the rest lacks a known reason. The D gene and trimming were derived from the DNA, and the V and J assignments and clone size from that table. This sample holds hundreds of thousands of clones; 82% were observed only once. The ten largest clones represent 12% of the sample.

Each collaborating institution followed its own protocols to collect whole blood in K2EDTA tubes. For TCRbeta analysis, collaborators shipped samples in one of three forms: frozen whole blood, isolated PBMCs, or DNA extracted from either of those sample types. Worth noting for this clone: Its antigen target is currently unknown. Base qualities are missing; no much larger clone stands one base away.

This clonotype was obtained from a woman aged 60-70 years with active or convalescent COVID-19. The specimen was peripheral blood.

The sequence in DNA is TGTGCCAGCAGCTTAACTAGCGGGGGCAGTAAGACCCAGTACTTC. Its product reads: CASSLTSGGSKTQYF. The chain employs TRBV11-2 and TRBJ2-5; 11 central bases correspond to TRBD2. Ends trimmed: V by 2 bases, J by 6 bases; bases unmatched to a gene: 5. The CDR3 measures 15 amino acids from cysteine to phenylalanine. Only the CDR3 part of the read is kept: 45 bases, read in frame from the first base. Sequences SGHAT (CDR1) and FQNNGV (CDR2) are obtained from the germline V gene.